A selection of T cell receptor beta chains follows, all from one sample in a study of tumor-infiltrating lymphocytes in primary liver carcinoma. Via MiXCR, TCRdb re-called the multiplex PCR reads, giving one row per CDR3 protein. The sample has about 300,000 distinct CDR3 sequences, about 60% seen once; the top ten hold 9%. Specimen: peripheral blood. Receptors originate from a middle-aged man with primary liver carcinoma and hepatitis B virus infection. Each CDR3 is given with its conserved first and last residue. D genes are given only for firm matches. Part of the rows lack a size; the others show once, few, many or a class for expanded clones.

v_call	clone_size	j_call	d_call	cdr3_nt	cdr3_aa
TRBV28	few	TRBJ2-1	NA	TGTGCCAGCACCCCCTCTGGGGGAAGCTCCTACAATGAGCAGTTCTTC	CASTPSGGSSYNEQFF
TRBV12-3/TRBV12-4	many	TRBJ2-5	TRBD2	TGTGCCAGCAGCGGCGGACGGGGGGAAGAGACCCAGTACTTC	CASSGGRGEETQYF
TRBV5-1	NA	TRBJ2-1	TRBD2	TGCGCCAGCAGCTCGACTAGCCAACACGGCAATGAGCAGTTCTTC	CASSSTSQHGNEQFF
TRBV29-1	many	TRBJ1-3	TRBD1	TGCAGCGTTGTGGGGTACAGGGGGCGAGGAAACACCATATATTTT	CSVVGYRGRGNTIYF
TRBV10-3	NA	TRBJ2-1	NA	TGTGCCATCAGTATTACAGGGAATGAGCAGTTCTTC	CAISITGNEQFF
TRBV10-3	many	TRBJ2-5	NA	TGTGCCATCAGTGAACGAGCGGTCCAAGAGACCCAGTACTTC	CAISERAVQETQYF
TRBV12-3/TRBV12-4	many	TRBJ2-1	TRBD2	TGTGCCAGCAAAAGCGGGAGGGGGGCGAATGAGCAGTTCTTC	CASKSGRGANEQFF
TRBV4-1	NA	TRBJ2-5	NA	TGCGCCAGCGGCCCTCCCGGGCTCGGGACCCAGTACTTC	CASGPPGLGTQYF
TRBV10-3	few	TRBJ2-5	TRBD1	TGTGCCATCAGTGAGTCGTTGCTGGGACAGGGGGCAAGAGAGACCCAGTACTTC	CAISESLLGQGARETQYF
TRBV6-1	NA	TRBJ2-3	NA	TGTGCCAGCAGTGAAGCGCTCGGGCATCGGTCCACAGATACGCAGTATTTT	CASSEALGHRSTDTQYF
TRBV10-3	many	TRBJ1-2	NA	TGTGCCATCAGTGGGTACGCGGAGTATGGCTACACCTTC	CAISGYAEYGYTF
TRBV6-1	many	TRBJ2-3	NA	TGTGCCAGCAGATGGCTAGCTACAGATACGCAGTATTTT	CASRWLATDTQYF
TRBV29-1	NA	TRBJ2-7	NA	TGCAGCGTCGTTAGTCCGTTAATCGTGACGACCTACGAGCAATACTTC	CSVVSPLIVTTYEQYF
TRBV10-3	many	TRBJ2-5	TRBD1	TGTGCCATCAGTCGGGACAGGGGGCAAGAGACCCAGTACTTC	CAISRDRGQETQYF
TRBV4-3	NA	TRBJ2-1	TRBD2	TGCGCCGGCAGCCAGGAGTTGTCGGGACTAGCGGGTTACAATGAGCGGTTCTTC	CAGSQELSGLAGYNERFF
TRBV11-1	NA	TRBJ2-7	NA	TGTGCCAGCAGCCTAGCGCCGGGCAGCCGATACGAGCAGTACTTC	CASSLAPGSRYEQYF
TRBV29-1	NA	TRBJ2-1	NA	TGCAGCATTGTTAGTGGGAACGAACGTGAGCAGTTCTTC	CSIVSGNEREQFF
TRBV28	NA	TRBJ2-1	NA	TGTGCCAGCAGTTTACGGCGGGGACACTACAATGAGCAGTTCTTC	CASSLRRGHYNEQFF
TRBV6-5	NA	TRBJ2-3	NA	TGTGCCAGCATATGGTCAGATACGCAGTATTTT	CASIWSDTQYF
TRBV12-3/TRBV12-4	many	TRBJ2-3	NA	TGTGCCAAAACGGCTAGCACAGATACGCAGTATTTT	CAKTASTDTQYF
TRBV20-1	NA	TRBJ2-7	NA	TGCAGTGCCCCCAGCGGGTACGAGCAGTACTTC	CSAPSGYEQYF
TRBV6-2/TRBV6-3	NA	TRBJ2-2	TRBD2	TGTGCCAGCAGTTCAATTAGCGGGAGAATCACCGGGGAGCTGTTTTTT	CASSSISGRITGELFF
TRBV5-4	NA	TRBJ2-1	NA	TGTGTCAGCAGCCGGCTTGATAGCTCCTACAATGAGCAGTTCTTC	CVSSRLDSSYNEQFF
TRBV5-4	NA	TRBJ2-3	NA	TGTGCCAGCACCGAGCCTAGCGAGAGCACAGATACGCAGTATTTT	CASTEPSESTDTQYF
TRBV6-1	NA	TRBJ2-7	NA	TGTGCCACCAGGTCAAACCGAGAGGGCAGACCCTACGGGCAGTACTTC	CATRSNREGRPYGQYF
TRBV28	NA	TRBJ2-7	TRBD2	TGTGCCAGCAGAGCGGGACGAAACCTCTACGAGCAGTACTTC	CASRAGRNLYEQYF
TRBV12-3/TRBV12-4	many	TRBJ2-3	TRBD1	TGTGCCAGCAGTTCGACAGGGGGGACAGATACGCAGTATTTT	CASSSTGGTDTQYF
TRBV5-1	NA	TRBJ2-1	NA	TGCGCCAGCAGCCGGGCGCCGGAGAATGAGCAGTTCTTC	CASSRAPENEQFF
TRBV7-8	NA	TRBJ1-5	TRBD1	TGTGTCAGCAGCCTGGGGACAGGGAATCAGCCCCAGCATTTT	CVSSLGTGNQPQHF
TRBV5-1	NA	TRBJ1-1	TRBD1	TGCGCCAGCAGCCTGACAGGGAACATTGAAGCTTTCTTT	CASSLTGNIEAFF
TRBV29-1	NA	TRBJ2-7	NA	TGCAGCGTTGATGATCCGCGGGGCCCCTGGAGGAAGCAGTACTTC	CSVDDPRGPWRKQYF
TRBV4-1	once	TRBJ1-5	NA	TGCGCCTACAGTCCCATAGAGGGGAGCAATCAGCCCCAGCATTTT	CAYSPIEGSNQPQHF
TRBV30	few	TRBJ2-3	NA	TGTGCCTCCATCTGGGGCCCCGATACGCAGTATTTT	CASIWGPDTQYF
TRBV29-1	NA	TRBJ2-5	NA	TGCAGTGTTGGATATCAGGCTAAAGAGACCCAGTACTTC	CSVGYQAKETQYF
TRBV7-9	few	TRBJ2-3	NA	TGTGCCAGCAGTTTAGAGGCGGGGTTCACAGATACGCAGTATTTT	CASSLEAGFTDTQYF
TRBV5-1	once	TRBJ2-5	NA	TGCGCCAGCAGCTTGAGTGGATGGGAGACCCAGTACTTC	CASSLSGWETQYF
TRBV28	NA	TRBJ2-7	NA	TGTGCCAGCAGTTTCACCGAGGGCGAGCAGTACTTC	CASSFTEGEQYF
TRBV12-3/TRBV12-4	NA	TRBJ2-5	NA	TGTGCCAGCAGCAGTATCAGGGGTGAGACCCAGAACTTC	CASSSIRGETQNF
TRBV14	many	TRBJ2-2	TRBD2	TGTGCCAGCAGCCAAAGACTAGCGCCGGCCGGGGAGCTGTTTTTT	CASSQRLAPAGELFF
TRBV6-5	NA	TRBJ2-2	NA	TGTGCCAGCAGTTACGGGGCGCGACACCGGGGAGCTGTTTTT	CASSYGARHRGAVF
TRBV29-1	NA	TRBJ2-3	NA	TGCAGCGTAGTGGGAGGAAGTGCTAGCACAGATACGCAGTATTTT	CSVVGGSASTDTQYF
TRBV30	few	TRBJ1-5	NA	TGTGCCTCGGCGGCGGAAAGCAATCAGCCCCAGCATTTT	CASAAESNQPQHF
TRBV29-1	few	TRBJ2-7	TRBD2	TGCAGCGTAGCTGGGACTAACTGCGAGCAGTACTTC	CSVAGTNCEQYF
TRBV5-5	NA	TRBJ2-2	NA	TGTGCGATCAGCTGGCGTGGGGGCGGACGGTCCGGGGAGCTGTTTTTT	CAISWRGGGRSGELFF
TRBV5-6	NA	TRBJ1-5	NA	TGTGCCAGCAGCCAGGGGCAGGCTCAGCCCCAGCATTTT	CASSQGQAQPQHF
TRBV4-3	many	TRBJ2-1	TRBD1	TGCGCCAGCAGCCAAGAAAAGGGGGCAGGGGAGCGTGAGCAGTTCTTC	CASSQEKGAGEREQFF
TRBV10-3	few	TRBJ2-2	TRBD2	TGTGCCATCAGGGGAAACGGGAGGCGGACCGGGGAGCTGTTTTTT	CAIRGNGRRTGELFF
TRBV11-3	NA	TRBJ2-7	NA	TGTGTCAGCAGCTCCCAATGGGGGGAGCAGTACTTC	CVSSSQWGEQYF
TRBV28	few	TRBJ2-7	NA	TGTGCCAGCAGTCCCGATAGGGAAATCTACGAGCAGTACTTC	CASSPDREIYEQYF
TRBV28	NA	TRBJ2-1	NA	TGTGCCAGCAGTTTACCCTCACCTGGGAAGGTCGAGTTCTTC	CASSLPSPGKVEFF
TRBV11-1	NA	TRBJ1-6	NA	TGTACCAGCAGCCGGATATTGGTTTCACCCCTCCACTTT	CTSSRILVSPLHF
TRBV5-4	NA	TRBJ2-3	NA	TGTGTCAGCAGCCCTCCCTTAAGCACAGATACGCAGTATTTT	CVSSPPLSTDTQYF
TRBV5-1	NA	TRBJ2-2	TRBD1	TGCGCCAGCAGCATTGGACAGGGTCTGACCGGGGGGCTGTTTTTT	CASSIGQGLTGGLFF
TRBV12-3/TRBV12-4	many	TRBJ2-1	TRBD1	TGTGCCAGCGGACTTGACAGGGGAAAAAGGGAATCCTACAATGAGCGGCAGTTCTTC	CASGLDRGKRESYNERQFF
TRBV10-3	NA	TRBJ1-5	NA	TGTGCCATCAGTGAAGGCCAGGTCAGAGGGCGGCCCCAGCATTTT	CAISEGQVRGRPQHF
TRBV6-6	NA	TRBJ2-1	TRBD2	TGTGCCAGCCTAGCGGGAGCTTTACATAATGAGCAGTCCTTC	CASLAGALHNEQSF
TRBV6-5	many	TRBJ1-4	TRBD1	TGTGCCAGCAGTTACCGCGGGACAGGGAGTGAAAAACTGTTTTTT	CASSYRGTGSEKLFF
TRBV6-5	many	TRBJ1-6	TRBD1	TGTGCCAGCAGTCCAGGACAGGGGGCAGGTCAAAATTCACCCCTCCACTTT	CASSPGQGAGQNSPLHF
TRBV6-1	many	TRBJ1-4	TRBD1	TGTGCCAGCAGTGAAGTTGGGAGGGACAGTTTCCTGGAGAATGAAAAACTGTTTTTT	CASSEVGRDSFLENEKLFF
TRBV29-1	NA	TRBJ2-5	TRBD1	TGCAGCGTGGGGAAGACAGGGTTGAGGGGAGAGACCCGATACTTC	CSVGKTGLRGETRYF